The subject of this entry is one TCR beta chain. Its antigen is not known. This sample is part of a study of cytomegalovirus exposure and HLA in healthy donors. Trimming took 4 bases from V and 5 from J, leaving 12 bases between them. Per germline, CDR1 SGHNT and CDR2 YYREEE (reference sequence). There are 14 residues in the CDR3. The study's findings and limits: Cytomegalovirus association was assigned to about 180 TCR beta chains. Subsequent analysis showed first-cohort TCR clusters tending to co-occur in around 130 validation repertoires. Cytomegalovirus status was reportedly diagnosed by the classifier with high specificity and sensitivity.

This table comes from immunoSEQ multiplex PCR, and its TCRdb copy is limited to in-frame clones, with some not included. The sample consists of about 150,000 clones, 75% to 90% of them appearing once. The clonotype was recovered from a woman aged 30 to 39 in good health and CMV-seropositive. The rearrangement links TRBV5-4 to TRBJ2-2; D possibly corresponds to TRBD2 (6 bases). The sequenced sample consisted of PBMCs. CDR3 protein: CASSPRGRTGELFF. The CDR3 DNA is TGTGCCAGCAGCCCTCGGGGGAGGACCGGGGAGCTGTTTTTT.